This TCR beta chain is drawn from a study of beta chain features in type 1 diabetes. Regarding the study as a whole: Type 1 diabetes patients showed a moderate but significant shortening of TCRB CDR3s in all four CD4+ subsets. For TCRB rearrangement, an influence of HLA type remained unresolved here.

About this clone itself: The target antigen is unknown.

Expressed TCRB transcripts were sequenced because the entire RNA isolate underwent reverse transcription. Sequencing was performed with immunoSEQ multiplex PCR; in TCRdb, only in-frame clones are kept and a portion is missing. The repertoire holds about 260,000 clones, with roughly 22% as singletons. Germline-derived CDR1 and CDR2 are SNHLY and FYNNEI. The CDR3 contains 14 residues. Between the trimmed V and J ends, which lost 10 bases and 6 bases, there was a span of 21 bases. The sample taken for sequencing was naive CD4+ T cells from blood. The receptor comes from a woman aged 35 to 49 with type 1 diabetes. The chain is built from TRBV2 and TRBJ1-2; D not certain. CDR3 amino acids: CAIPIGRAVNGYTF. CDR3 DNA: TGTGCCATCCCAATCGGCCGAGCGGTCAATGGCTACACCTTC.